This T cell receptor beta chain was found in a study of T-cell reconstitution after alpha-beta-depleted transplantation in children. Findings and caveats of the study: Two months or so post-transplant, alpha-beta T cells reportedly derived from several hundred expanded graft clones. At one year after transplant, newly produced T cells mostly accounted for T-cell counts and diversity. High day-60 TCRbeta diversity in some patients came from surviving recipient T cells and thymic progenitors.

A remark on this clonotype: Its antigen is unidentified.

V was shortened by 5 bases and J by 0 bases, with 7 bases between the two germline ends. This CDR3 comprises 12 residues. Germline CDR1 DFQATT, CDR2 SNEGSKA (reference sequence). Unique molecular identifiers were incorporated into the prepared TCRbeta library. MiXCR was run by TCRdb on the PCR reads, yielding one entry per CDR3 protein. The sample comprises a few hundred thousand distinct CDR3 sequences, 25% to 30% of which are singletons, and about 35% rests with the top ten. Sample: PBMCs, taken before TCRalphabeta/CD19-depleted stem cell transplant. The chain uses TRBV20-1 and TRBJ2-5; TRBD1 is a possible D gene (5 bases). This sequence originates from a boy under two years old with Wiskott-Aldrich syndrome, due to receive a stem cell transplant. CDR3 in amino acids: CSADSDQETQYF. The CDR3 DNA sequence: TGCAGTGCTGACAGCGACCAAGAGACCCAGTACTTC.